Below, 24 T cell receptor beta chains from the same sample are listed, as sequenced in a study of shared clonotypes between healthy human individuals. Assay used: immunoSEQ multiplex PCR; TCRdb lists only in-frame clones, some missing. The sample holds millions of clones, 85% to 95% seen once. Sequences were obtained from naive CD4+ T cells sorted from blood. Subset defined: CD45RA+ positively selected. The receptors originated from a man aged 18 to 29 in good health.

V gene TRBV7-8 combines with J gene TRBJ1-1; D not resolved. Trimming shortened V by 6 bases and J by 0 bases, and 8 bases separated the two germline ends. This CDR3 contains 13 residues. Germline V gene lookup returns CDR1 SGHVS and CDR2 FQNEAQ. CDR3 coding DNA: TGTGCCAGCAGAATCGGGATGAACACTGAAGCTTTCTTT. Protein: CASRIGMNTEAFF.

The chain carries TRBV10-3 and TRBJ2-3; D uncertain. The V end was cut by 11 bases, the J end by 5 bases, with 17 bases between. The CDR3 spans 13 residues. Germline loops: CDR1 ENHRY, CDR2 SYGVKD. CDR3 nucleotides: TGTGCCTCCGGTGATCCGGCAGGAGATACGCAGTATTTT. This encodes CASGDPAGDTQYF.

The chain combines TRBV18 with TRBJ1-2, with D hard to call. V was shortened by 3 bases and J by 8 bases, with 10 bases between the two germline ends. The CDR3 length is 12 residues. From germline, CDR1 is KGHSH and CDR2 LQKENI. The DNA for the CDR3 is TGTGCCAGCTCACCGATGGCTGGGGGCTACACCTTC. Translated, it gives CASSPMAGGYTF.

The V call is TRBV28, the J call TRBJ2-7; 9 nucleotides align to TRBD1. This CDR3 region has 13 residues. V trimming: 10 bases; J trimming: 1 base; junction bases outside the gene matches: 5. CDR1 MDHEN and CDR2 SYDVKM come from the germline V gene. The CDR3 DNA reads TGTGCCACGTCCGGGACAGGGTCCTACGAGCAGTACTTC. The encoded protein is CATSGTGSYEQYF.

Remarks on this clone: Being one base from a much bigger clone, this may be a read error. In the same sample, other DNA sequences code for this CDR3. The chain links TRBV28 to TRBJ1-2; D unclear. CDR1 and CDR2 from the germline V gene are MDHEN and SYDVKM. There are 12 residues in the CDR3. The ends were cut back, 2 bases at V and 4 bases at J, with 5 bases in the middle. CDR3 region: CASSLEGYGYTF. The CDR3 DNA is TGTGCCAGCAGTTTAGAGGGCTATGGCTACACCTTC.

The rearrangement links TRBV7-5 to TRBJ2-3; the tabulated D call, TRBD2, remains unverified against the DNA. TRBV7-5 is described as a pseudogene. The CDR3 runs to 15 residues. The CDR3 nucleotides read TGTGCCAGAAGCTGCAGCGGGAACAGCACAGATACGCAGTATTTT. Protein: CARSCSGNSTDTQYF.

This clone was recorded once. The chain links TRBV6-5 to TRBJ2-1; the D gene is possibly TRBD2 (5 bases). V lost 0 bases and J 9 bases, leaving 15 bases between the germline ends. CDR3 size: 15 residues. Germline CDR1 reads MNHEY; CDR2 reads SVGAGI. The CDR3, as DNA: TGTGCCAGCAGTTACTCTGAGCGGACCTGGGGTGAGCAGTTCTTC. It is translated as CASSYSERTWGEQFF.

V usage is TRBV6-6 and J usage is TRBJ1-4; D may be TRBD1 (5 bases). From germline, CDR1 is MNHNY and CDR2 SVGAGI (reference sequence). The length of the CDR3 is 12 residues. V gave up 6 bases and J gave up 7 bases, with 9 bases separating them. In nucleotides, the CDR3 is TGTGCCAGCAGCCGAAGGGGTGAAAAACTGTTTTTT. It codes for CASSRRGEKLFF.

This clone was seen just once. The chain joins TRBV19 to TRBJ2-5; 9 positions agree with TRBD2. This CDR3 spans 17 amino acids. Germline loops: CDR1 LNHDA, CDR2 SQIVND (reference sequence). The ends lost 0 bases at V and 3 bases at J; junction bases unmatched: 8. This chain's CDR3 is CASSIDPGGRGKETQYF. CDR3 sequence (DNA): TGTGCCAGTAGTATAGACCCCGGCGGGAGGGGAAAAGAGACCCAGTACTTC. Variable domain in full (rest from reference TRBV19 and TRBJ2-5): DGGITQSPKYLFRKEGQNVTLSCEQNLNHDAMYWYRQDPGQGLRLIYYSQIVNDFQKGDIAEGYSVSREKKESFPLTVTSAQKNPTAFYLCASSIDPGGRGKETQYFGPGTRLLVL.

The CDR3 loop is CASSTDPGRGSYEQYF. The CDR3 DNA reads as TGTGCCAGCAGTACCGATCCGGGACGTGGGTCCTACGAGCAGTACTTC. The chain couples TRBV6-6 to TRBJ2-7; possibly TRBD1 or TRBD2 for D (5 bases each). Germline lookup yields CDR1 MNHNY and CDR2 SVGAGI (reference sequence). V gave up 5 bases and J gave up 1 base, with 18 bases separating them. There are 16 residues in the CDR3.

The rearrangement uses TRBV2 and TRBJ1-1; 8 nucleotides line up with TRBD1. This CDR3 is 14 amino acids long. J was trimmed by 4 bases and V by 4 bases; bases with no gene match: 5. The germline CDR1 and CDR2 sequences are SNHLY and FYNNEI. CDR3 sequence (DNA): TGTGCCAGCAGTGGGACAGGGTGGGTCACTGAAGCTTTCTTT. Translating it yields CASSGTGWVTEAFF. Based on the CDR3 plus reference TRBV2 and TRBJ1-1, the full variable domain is EPEVTQTPSHQVTQMGQEVILRCVPISNHLYFYWYRQILGQKVEFLVSFYNNEISEKSEIFDDQFSVERPDGSNFTLKIRSTKLEDSAMYFCASSGTGWVTEAFFGQGTRLTVV.

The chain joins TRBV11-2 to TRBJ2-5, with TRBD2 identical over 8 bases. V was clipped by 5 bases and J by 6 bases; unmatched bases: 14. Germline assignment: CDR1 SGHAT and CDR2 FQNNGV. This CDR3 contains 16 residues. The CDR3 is CASSPPPGGARQTQYF. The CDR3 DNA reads TGTGCCAGCAGCCCACCCCCGGGGGGGGCCCGACAGACCCAGTACTTC. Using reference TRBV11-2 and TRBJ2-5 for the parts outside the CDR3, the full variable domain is EAGVAQSPRYKIIEKRQSVAFWCNPISGHATLYWYQQILGQGPKLLIQFQNNGVVDDSQLPKDRFSAERLKGVDSTLKIQPAKLEDSAVYLCASSPPPGGARQTQYFGPGTRLLVL.

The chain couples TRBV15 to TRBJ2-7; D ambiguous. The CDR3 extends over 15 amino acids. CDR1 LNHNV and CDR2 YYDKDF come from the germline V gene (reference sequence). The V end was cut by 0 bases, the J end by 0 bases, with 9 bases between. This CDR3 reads CATSRDLASSYEQYF. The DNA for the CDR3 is TGTGCCACCAGCAGAGATTTGGCGAGCTCCTACGAGCAGTACTTC.

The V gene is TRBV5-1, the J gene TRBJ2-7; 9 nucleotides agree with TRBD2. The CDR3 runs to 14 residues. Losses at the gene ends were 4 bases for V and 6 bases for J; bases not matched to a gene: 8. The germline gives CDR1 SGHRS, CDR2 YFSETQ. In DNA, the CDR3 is TGCGCCAGCAGCCCCGGGACTAGCTTTCGCGAGCAGTACTTC. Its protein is CASSPGTSFREQYF.

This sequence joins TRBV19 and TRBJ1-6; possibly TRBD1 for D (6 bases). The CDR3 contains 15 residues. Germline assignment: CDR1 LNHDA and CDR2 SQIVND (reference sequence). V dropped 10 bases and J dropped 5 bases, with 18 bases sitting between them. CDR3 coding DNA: TGTGCCACCCGGTATGGACAGATTGATAATTCACCCCTCCACTTT. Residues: CATRYGQIDNSPLHF.

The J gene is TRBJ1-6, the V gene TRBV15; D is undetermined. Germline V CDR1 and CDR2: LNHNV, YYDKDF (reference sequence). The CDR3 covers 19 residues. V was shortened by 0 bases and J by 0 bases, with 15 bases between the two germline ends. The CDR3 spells CATSRDSTGQGSYNSPLHF. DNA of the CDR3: TGTGCCACCAGCAGAGACTCGACCGGGCAAGGCTCCTATAATTCACCCCTCCACTTT.

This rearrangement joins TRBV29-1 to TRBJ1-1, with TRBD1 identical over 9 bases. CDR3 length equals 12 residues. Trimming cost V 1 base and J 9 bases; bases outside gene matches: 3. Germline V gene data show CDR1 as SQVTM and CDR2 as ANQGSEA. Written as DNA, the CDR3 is TGCAGCGTTGAAGGACAGGGGGGTAAAGCTTTCTTT. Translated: CSVEGQGGKAFF.

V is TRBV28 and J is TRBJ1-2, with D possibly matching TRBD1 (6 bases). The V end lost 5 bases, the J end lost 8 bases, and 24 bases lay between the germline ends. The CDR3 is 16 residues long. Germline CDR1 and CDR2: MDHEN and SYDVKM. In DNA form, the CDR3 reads TGTGCCAGCAGTCCCCCGGGGGGCAGGGATCGACGGGGCTACACCTTC. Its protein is CASSPPGGRDRRGYTF.

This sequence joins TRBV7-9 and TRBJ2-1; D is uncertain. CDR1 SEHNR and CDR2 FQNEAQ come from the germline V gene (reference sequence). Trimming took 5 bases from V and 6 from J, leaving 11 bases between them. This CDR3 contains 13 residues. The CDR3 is CASSPTNGNEQFF. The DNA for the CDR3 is TGTGCCAGCAGCCCCACCAATGGCAATGAGCAGTTCTTC.

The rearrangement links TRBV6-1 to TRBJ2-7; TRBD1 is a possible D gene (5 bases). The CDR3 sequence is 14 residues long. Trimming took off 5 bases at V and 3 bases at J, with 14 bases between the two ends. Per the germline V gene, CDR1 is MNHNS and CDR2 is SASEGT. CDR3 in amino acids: CASSPGWFLYEQYF. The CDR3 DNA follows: TGTGCCAGCAGTCCAGGGTGGTTCCTCTACGAGCAGTACTTC.

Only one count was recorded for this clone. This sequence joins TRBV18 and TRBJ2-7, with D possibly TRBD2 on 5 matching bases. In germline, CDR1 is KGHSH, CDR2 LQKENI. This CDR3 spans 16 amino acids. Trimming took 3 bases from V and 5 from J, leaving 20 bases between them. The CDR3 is CASSPQPGLGGDEQYF. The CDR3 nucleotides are TGTGCCAGCTCACCTCAGCCTGGACTCGGAGGAGACGAGCAGTACTTC.

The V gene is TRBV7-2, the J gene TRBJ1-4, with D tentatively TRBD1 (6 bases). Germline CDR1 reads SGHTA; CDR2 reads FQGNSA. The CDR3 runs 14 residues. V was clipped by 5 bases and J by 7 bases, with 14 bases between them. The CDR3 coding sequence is TGTGCCAGCAGCAGTGGACAGAGCGGTGAAAAACTGTTTTTT. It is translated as CASSSGQSGEKLFF. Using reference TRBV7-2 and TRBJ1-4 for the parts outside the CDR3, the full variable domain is GAGVSQSPSNKVTEKGKDVELRCDPISGHTALYWYRQSLGQGLEFLIYFQGNSAPDKSGLPSDRFSAERTGGSVSTLTIQRTQQEDSAVYLCASSSGQSGEKLFFGSGTQLSVL.

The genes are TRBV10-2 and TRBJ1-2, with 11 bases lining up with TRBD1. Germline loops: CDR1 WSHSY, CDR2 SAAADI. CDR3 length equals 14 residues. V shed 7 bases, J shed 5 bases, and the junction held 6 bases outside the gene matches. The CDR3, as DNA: TGCGCCAGCAATCCAGGACAGGGGGCGTATGGCTACACCTTC. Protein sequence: CASNPGQGAYGYTF.

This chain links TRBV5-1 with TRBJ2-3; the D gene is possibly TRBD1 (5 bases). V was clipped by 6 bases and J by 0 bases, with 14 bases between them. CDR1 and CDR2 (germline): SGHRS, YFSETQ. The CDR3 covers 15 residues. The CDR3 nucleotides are TGCGCCAGCAACCTTGGGGCAGCTAGCACAGATACGCAGTATTTT. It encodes CASNLGAASTDTQYF. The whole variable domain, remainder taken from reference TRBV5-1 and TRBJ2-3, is KAGVTQTPRYLIKTRGQQVTLSCSPISGHRSVSWYQQTPGQGLQFLFEYFSETQRNKGNFPGRFSGRQFSNSRSEMNVSTLELGDSALYLCASNLGAASTDTQYFGPGTRLTVL.